This T cell receptor beta chain appears in the sequencing data of a study of blood T cells in healthy people across ages. CDR3 length equals 15 residues. V gave up 3 bases and J gave up 0 bases; unmatched junction bases: 6. CDR1 is DFQATT and CDR2 is SNEGSKA in the germline V gene (reference sequence). Alongside a J-beta primer mix, a sample-barcoded 5' primer served in a second PCR lasting about 7 to 12 cycles. Each CDR3 protein is one row after TCRdb ran MiXCR on the 5' RACE reads. This table holds roughly 800,000 distinct CDR3 sequences, roughly 40% found once. This clonotype has at least ten counts.

The sample was blood. The J gene is TRBJ2-7, the V gene TRBV20-1; 9 bases are shared with TRBD1. The clonotype was recovered from a man between 18 and 29 years old in good health. Written as DNA, the CDR3 is TGCAGTGCTAGGGAAGGGACAGGGTTCTCCTACGAGCAGTACTTC. This codes for CSAREGTGFSYEQYF.